This passage covers 18 T cell receptor beta chains from one sample sequenced in a study of human T cells and chemical hapten exposure. A single record per CDR3 protein comes from TCRdb applying MiXCR to the RACE reads. The data hold approximately 400,000 distinct CDR3 sequences, with about 4.4% observed a single time. The sample's time point: patch test 1, 2 weeks after DPC sensitization. Treatment in this sample: therapeutic diphenylcyclopropenone sensitization with weekly scalp DPC. Specimen: whole blood, collected in connection with sensitization to the hapten diphenylcyclopropenone (DPC). Every receptor here comes from a woman between 50 and 59 years old with alopecia areata. Some clones in this sample may be carry-over from other donors' samples.

The genes are TRBV5-1 and TRBJ1-3, with D perhaps TRBD1 (5 bases). The ends were cut back, 7 bases at V and 1 base at J, with 15 bases in the middle. The CDR3 runs to 15 residues. The germline V gene encodes CDR1 SGHRS and CDR2 YFSETQ. CDR3 in DNA: TGCGCCAGCGATTTAGAAGGGGAATCTGGAAACACCATATATTTT. It is translated as CASDLEGESGNTIYF.

This chain links TRBV12-3 or TRBV12-4 with TRBJ1-5; D gene uncertain. Trimming shortened V by 2 bases and J by 3 bases, and 11 bases separated the two germline ends. This CDR3 is 15 amino acids long. CDR3 sequence (DNA): TGTGCCAGCAGTTTATCTGGGCTCCCCAATCAGCCCCAGCATTTT. Its protein is CASSLSGLPNQPQHF.

The chain employs TRBV20-1 and TRBJ2-3; 10 bases align to TRBD2. With 6 bases clipped from V and 5 bases from J, the junction kept 5 bases outside the gene matches. CDR3 length equals 13 residues. Germline V gives CDR1 DFQATT, CDR2 SNEGSKA (reference sequence). CDR3 bases: TGCAGTGCAGGAGCGGGGGGGCGAGATACGCAGTATTTT. Translating it yields CSAGAGGRDTQYF.

This clonotype was seen ten or more times. The chain recombines TRBV12-3 or TRBV12-4 with TRBJ2-5, with no clear D. The ends were cut back, 2 bases at V and 1 base at J, with 8 bases in the middle. The CDR3 sequence is 14 residues long. The CDR3 DNA is TGTGCCAGCAGTTTAAACGGGCCCCAAGAGACCCAGTACTTC. This encodes CASSLNGPQETQYF.

This clonotype was counted ten times or more. V usage is TRBV6-1 and J usage is TRBJ2-7, with unresolved D. Germline V gives CDR1 MNHNS, CDR2 SASEGT. The V end lost 5 bases, the J end lost 0 bases, and 14 bases lay between the germline ends. The CDR3 consists of 15 residues. The CDR3 spells CASSLAVESSYEQYF. The CDR3 DNA reads as TGTGCCAGCAGTCTCGCCGTGGAGAGCTCCTACGAGCAGTACTTC.

This clonotype was seen many times. V is TRBV20-1 and J is TRBJ1-1; no reliable D call. With 1 base removed from V and 2 bases from J, the gap between germline ends came to 8 bases. Germline-derived CDR1 and CDR2 are DFQATT and SNEGSKA (reference sequence). The CDR3 spans 13 residues. This chain's CDR3 is CSARVPSNTEAFF. In DNA, the CDR3 is TGCAGTGCTAGAGTTCCAAGTAACACTGAAGCTTTCTTT.

This clonotype was detected a few times. This chain joins TRBV7-8 and TRBJ1-1, with no clear D. CDR3 length: 13 residues. The V gene's germline CDR1 is SGHVS and CDR2 FQNEAQ. V lost 1 base and J lost 7, with 10 bases in between. CDR3 bases: TGTGCCAGCAGCTTAGGGCATAAAATTGAAGCTTTCTTT. It yields the protein CASSLGHKIEAFF.

The V gene is TRBV9, the J gene TRBJ2-2; either TRBD1 or TRBD2 may fit D (6 bases each). The CDR3 totals 16 residues. The V and J ends lost 0 bases and 4 bases respectively, with 13 bases between them. Germline V gene lookup returns CDR1 SGDLS and CDR2 YYNGEE. The CDR3, as DNA: TGTGCCAGCAGCGTAGCTCCACAGGGAGGCACCGGGGAGCTGTTTTTT. Translation: CASSVAPQGGTGELFF.

A few counts support this clonotype. This sequence joins TRBV5-6 and TRBJ2-4, with D perhaps given as TRBD1 or TRBD2 (5 bases each). CDR1 SGHDT and CDR2 YYEEEE come from the germline V gene. The CDR3 contains 13 residues. Trimming removed 4 bases at V and 8 bases at J, with 13 bases between. The CDR3 sequence is CASSGGDKDIQYF. The CDR3 DNA is TGTGCCAGCAGCGGGGGAGATAAGGACATTCAGTACTTC.

This clonotype was picked up many times. The chain is built from TRBV6-6 and TRBJ1-1, with D hard to call. V was shortened by 5 bases and J by 7 bases, with 8 bases between the two germline ends. Germline CDR1 MNHNY, CDR2 SVGAGI (reference sequence). The CDR3 is made up of 11 amino acids. The CDR3 coding sequence is TGTGCCAGCAGTCAAGAGGGTGAAGCTTTCTTT. It encodes CASSQEGEAFF.

This clonotype has ten or more counts. The rearrangement uses TRBV2 and TRBJ2-1; no definite D call. The V end lost 6 bases, the J end lost 2 bases, and 5 bases lay between the germline ends. CDR1 is SNHLY and CDR2 is FYNNEI in the germline V gene. The CDR3 length is 12 residues. CDR3 DNA: TGTGCCAGCAGGTCCGCCTACAATGAGCAGTTCTTC. Protein sequence: CASRSAYNEQFF.

In its sample, this clonotype was seen many times. The chain has TRBV7-2 and TRBJ2-1; the match to TRBD2 covers 8 bases. The trim removed 4 bases at V and 0 bases at J, leaving 5 bases unmatched. From germline, CDR1 is SGHTA and CDR2 FQGNSA. The CDR3 has 16 amino acids. In DNA form, the CDR3 reads TGTGCCAGCAGCTCTTTACTAGCGGTCTCCTACAATGAGCAGTTCTTC. This encodes CASSSLLAVSYNEQFF. The full variable domain, in which reference TRBV7-2 and TRBJ2-1 provide the parts outside the CDR3, is GAGVSQSPSNKVTEKGKDVELRCDPISGHTALYWYRQSLGQGLEFLIYFQGNSAPDKSGLPSDRFSAERTGGSVSTLTIQRTQQEDSAVYLCASSSLLAVSYNEQFFGPGTRLTVL.

The sample holds many counts of this clonotype. V is TRBV20-1 and J is TRBJ2-3; D uncertain. Between the trimmed V and J ends, which lost 1 base and 4 bases, there was a span of 9 bases. Germline lookup yields CDR1 DFQATT and CDR2 SNEGSKA (reference sequence). This CDR3 contains 13 residues. The CDR3 protein is CSARVKMADTQYF. CDR3 nucleotide sequence: TGCAGTGCTAGAGTTAAAATGGCAGATACGCAGTATTTT.

This chain connects TRBV9 to TRBJ2-1, with D tentatively TRBD2 (6 bases). From germline, CDR1 is SGDLS and CDR2 YYNGEE. Trimming left V 2 bases short and J 6 bases short, with 21 bases between. The CDR3 consists of 17 residues. CDR3 residues: CASSVGPRLDVFNEQFF. CDR3 DNA sequence: TGTGCCAGCAGCGTTGGACCCCGACTAGACGTATTCAATGAGCAGTTCTTC.

This clonotype turned up a few times. This chain uses TRBV20-1 with TRBJ2-7, with 12 bases lining up with TRBD2. The CDR3 sequence is 16 residues long. Trimming took 3 bases from V and 2 from J; bases not matched to a gene: 8. CDR1 is DFQATT and CDR2 is SNEGSKA in the germline V gene (reference sequence). This chain's CDR3 is CSASPLLAGGAYEQYF. CDR3 sequence (DNA): TGCAGTGCTAGTCCCCTACTAGCGGGGGGCGCCTACGAGCAGTACTTC.

This clonotype has just a few counts. This chain connects TRBV12-3 or TRBV12-4 to TRBJ2-1; TRBD2 aligns across 7 bases. J lost 9 bases, V lost 2 bases, and 4 bases had no gene match. The CDR3 covers 13 residues. CDR3 protein: CASSLLASGEQFF. CDR3 DNA sequence: TGTGCCAGCAGTTTACTAGCTAGCGGTGAGCAGTTCTTC.

V gene TRBV3-1 combines with J gene TRBJ1-2; 8 nucleotides agree with TRBD1. Germline trimming cut 4 bases from V and 2 bases from J; bases unmatched to any gene: 6. Germline CDR1 and CDR2: LGHDT and YNNKEL (reference sequence). CDR3 length: 15 residues. As DNA, the CDR3 is TGTGCCAGCAGCCCCGACCGGACAGGGAACTATGGCTACACCTTC. Protein sequence: CASSPDRTGNYGYTF.

The sample holds many counts of this clonotype. The gene calls are TRBV3-1 and TRBJ2-2, with a tentative D call TRBD2 (6 bases). The V end was cut by 4 bases, the J end by 5 bases, with 11 bases between. This CDR3 has 14 residues. The germline CDR1 and CDR2 sequences are LGHDT and YNNKEL (reference sequence). The CDR3 is CASSPTSFTGELFF. The CDR3 DNA sequence: TGTGCCAGCAGCCCGACTAGTTTTACCGGGGAGCTGTTTTTT.